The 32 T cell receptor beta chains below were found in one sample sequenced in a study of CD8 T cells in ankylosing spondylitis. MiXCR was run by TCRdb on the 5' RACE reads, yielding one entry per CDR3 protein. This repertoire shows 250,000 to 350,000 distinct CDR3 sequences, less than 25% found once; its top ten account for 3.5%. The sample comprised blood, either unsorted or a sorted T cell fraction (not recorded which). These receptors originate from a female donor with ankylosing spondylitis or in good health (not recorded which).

The CDR3 is CASSPRGRDTQYF. In DNA, the CDR3 is TGCGCCAGCAGCCCCAGGGGGCGGGATACGCAGTATTTT. This chain uses TRBV5-1 with TRBJ2-3, with TRBD1 identical over 8 bases. Germline trimming cut 4 bases from V and 6 bases from J; bases unmatched to any gene: 4. This CDR3 comprises 13 residues. Germline-derived CDR1 and CDR2 are SGHRS and YFSETQ.

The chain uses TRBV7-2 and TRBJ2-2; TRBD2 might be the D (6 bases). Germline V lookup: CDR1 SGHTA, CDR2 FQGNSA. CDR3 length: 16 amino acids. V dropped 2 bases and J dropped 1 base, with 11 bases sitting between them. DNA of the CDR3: TGTGCCAGCAGCTTAACGGGGCGGGAGAACACCGGGGAGCTGTTTTTT. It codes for CASSLTGRENTGELFF.

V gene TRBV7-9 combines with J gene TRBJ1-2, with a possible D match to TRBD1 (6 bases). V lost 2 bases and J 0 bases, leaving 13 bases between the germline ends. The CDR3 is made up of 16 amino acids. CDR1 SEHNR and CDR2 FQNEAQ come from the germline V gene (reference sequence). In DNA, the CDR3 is TGTGCCAGCAGCTTAAGAGATCAGGGGACTAACTATGGCTACACCTTC. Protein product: CASSLRDQGTNYGYTF. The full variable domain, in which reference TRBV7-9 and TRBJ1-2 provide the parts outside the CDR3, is DTGVSQNPRHKITKRGQNVTFRCDPISEHNRLYWYRQTLGQGPEFLTYFQNEAQLEKSRLLSDRFSAERPKGSFSTLEIQRTEQGDSAMYLCASSLRDQGTNYGYTFGSGTRLTVV.

The chain's CDR3 is CSATPDLSYEQYF. The CDR3, as DNA: TGCAGTGCAACTCCCGACTTATCCTACGAGCAGTACTTC. The chain is built from TRBV20-1 and TRBJ2-7; D remains unclear. CDR1 is DFQATT, CDR2 SNEGSKA, per germline (reference sequence). Trimming removed 6 bases at V and 1 base at J, with 13 bases between. The CDR3 runs to 13 residues.

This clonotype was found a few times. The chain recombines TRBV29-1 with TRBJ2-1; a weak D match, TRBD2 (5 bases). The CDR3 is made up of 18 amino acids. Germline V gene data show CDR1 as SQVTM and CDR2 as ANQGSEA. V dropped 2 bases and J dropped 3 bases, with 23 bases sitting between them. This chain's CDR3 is CSVERALGGPNFYNEQFF. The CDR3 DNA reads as TGCAGCGTTGAAAGGGCGCTGGGCGGGCCGAACTTCTACAATGAGCAGTTCTTC.

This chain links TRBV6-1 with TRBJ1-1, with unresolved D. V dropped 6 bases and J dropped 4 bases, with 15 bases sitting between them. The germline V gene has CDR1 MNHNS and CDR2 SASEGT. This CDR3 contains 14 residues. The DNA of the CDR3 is TGTGCCAGCAGCCCGCCTTACGGAGGCACTGAAGCTTTCTTT. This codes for CASSPPYGGTEAFF.

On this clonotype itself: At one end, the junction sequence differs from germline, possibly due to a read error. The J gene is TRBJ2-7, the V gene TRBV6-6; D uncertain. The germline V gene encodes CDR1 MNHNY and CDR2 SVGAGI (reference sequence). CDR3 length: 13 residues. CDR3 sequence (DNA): TGTGGCAGCACCGCCCGGTTTGCACAAGGGCAGTACTTC. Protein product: CGSTARFAQGQYF.

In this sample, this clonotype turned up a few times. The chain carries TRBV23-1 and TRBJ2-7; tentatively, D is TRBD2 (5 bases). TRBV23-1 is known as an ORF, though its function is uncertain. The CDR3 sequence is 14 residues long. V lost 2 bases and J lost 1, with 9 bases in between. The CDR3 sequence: CASSQREPSYEQYF. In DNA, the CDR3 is TGCGCCAGCAGTCAAAGGGAGCCTTCCTACGAGCAGTACTTC.

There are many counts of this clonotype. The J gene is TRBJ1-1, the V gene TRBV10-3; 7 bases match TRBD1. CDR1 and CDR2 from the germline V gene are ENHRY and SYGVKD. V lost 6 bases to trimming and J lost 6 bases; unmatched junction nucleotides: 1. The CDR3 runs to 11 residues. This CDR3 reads CAIRGTAEAFF. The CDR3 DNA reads TGTGCCATCAGAGGGACAGCTGAAGCTTTCTTT.

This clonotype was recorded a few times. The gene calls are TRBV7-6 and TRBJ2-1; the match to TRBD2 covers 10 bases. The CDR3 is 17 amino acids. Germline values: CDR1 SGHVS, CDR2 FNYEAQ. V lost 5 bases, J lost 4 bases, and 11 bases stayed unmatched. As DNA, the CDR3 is TGTGCCAGCAGCCGGAGGGTCAGCGGGAGGGGTTACAATGAGCAGTTCTTC. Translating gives CASSRRVSGRGYNEQFF.

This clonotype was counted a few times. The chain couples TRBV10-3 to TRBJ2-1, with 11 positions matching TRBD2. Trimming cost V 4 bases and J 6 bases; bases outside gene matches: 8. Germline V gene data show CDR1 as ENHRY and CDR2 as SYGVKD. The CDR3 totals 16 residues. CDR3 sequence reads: CAISGSTSGKPNEQFF. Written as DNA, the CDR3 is TGTGCCATCAGTGGATCGACTAGCGGGAAACCCAATGAGCAGTTCTTC.

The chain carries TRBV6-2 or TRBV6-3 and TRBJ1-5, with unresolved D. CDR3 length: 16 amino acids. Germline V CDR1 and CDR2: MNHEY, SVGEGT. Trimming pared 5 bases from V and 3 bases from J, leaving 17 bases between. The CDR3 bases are TGTGCCAGCAGTCCCCCGCCGGTTGGGATCAATCAGCCCCAGCATTTT. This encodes CASSPPPVGINQPQHF.

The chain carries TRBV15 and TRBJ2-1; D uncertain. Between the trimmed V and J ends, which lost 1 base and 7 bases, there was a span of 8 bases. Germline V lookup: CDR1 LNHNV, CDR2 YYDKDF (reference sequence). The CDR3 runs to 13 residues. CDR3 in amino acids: CATSRAILNEQFF. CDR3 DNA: TGTGCCACCAGCAGAGCCATTTTAAATGAGCAGTTCTTC.

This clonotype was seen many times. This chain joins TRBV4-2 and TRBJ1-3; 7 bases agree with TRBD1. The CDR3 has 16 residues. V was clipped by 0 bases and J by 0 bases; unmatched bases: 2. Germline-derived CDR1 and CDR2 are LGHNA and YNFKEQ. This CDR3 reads CASSQDRGGSGNTIYF. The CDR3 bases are TGTGCCAGCAGCCAAGACAGGGGGGGCTCTGGAAACACCATATATTTT.

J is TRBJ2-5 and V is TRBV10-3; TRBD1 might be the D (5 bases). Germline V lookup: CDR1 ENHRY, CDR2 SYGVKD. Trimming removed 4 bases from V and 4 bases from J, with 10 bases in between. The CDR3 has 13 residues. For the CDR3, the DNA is TGTGCCATCAGTGCGGACACCGGAGAGACCCAGTACTTC. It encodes CAISADTGETQYF.

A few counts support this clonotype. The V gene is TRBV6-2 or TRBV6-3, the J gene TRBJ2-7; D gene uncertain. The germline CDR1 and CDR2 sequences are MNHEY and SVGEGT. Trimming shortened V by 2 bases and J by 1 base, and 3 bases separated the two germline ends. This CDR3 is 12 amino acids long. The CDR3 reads CASSYTSYEQYF. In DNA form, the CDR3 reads TGTGCCAGCAGTTACACATCCTACGAGCAGTACTTC.

The CDR3: CSVEVQGYTF. DNA for the CDR3: TGCAGCGTTGAAGTACAAGGCTACACCTTC. The chain combines TRBV29-1 with TRBJ1-2; no clear D. Germline V gene data show CDR1 as SQVTM and CDR2 as ANQGSEA. V dropped 1 base and J dropped 8 bases, with 5 bases sitting between them. CDR3 length: 10 amino acids.

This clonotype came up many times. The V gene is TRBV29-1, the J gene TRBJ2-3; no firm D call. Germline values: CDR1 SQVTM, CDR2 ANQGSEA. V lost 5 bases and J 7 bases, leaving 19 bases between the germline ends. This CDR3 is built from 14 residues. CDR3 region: CSVPSWSSTNTQYF. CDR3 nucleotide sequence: TGCAGCGTTCCGTCCTGGAGCTCGACCAATACGCAGTATTTT.

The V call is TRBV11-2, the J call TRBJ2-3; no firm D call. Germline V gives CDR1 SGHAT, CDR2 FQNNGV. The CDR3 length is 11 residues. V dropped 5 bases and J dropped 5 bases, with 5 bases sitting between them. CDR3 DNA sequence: TGTGCCAGCAGCCAAAGAGATACGCAGTATTTT. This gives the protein CASSQRDTQYF.

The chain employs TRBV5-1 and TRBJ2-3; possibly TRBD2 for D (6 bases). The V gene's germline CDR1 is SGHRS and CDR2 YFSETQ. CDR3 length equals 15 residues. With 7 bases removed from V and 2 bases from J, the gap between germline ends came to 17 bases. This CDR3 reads CASAPASAHTDTQYF. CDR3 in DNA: TGCGCCAGCGCCCCGGCTAGCGCTCACACAGATACGCAGTATTTT. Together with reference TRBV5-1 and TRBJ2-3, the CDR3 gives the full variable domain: KAGVTQTPRYLIKTRGQQVTLSCSPISGHRSVSWYQQTPGQGLQFLFEYFSETQRNKGNFPGRFSGRQFSNSRSEMNVSTLELGDSALYLCASAPASAHTDTQYFGPGTRLTVL.

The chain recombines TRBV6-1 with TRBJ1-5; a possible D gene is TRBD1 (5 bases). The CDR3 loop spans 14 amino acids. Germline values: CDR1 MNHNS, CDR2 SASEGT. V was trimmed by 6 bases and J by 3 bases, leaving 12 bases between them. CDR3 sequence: CASSRGEPNQPQHF. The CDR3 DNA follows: TGTGCCAGCAGCCGGGGGGAGCCCAATCAGCCCCAGCATTTT.

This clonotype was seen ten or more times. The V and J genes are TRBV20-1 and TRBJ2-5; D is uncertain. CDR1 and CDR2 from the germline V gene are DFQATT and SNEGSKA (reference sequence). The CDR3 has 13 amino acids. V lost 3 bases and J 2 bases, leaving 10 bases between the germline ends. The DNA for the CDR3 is TGCAGTGCTAGCCCAGTTAAACAAGAGACCCAGTACTTC. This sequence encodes CSASPVKQETQYF.

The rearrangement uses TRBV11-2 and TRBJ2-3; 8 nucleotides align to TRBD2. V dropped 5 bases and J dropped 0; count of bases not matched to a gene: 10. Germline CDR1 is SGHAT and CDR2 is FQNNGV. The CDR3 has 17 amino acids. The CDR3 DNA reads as TGTGCCAGCAGCGCCAGACTTGCGGGAGGAAGCACAGATACGCAGTATTTT. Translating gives CASSARLAGGSTDTQYF.

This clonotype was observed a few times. The CDR3 is CASSLNGAATRGEQYF. The CDR3 nucleotides are TGTGCCAGCAGCTTAAACGGGGCGGCTACAAGGGGCGAGCAGTACTTC. V is TRBV7-9 and J is TRBJ2-7, with D tentatively TRBD1 or TRBD2 (5 bases each). Trimming took 2 bases from V and 6 from J, leaving 20 bases between them. The CDR3 length is 16 residues. Germline V lookup: CDR1 SEHNR, CDR2 FQNEAQ (reference sequence).

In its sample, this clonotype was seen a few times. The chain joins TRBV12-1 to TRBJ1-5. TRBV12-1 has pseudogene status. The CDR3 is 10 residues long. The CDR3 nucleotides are TGTGCCAGTCTAAATCAGCCCCAGCATTTT. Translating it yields CASLNQPQHF.

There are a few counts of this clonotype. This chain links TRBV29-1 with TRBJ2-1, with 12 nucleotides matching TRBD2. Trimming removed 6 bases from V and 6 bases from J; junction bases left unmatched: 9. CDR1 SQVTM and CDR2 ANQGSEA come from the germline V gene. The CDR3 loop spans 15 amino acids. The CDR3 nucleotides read TGCAGCGTCGAACCTAGCGGGAGGGAAGGCAATGAGCAGTTCTTC. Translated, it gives CSVEPSGREGNEQFF.

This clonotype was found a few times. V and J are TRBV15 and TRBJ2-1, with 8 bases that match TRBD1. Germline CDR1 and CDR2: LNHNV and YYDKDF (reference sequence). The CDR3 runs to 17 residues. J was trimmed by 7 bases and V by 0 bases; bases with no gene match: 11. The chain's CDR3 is CATSREGGFRGRNEQFF. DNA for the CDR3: TGTGCCACCAGCAGAGAGGGGGGTTTCAGGGGGCGAAATGAGCAGTTCTTC.

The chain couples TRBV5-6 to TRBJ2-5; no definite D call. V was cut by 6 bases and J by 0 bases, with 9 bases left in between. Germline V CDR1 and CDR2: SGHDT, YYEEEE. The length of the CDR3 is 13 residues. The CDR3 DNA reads TGTGCCAGCACCCACCGGGACCAAGAGACCCAGTACTTC. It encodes CASTHRDQETQYF.

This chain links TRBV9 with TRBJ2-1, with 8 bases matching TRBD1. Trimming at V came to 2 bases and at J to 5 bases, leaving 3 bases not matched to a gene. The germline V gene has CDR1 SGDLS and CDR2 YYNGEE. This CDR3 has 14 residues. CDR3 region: CASSVTGGNNEQFF. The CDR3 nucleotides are TGTGCCAGCAGCGTTACAGGGGGGAACAATGAGCAGTTCTTC.

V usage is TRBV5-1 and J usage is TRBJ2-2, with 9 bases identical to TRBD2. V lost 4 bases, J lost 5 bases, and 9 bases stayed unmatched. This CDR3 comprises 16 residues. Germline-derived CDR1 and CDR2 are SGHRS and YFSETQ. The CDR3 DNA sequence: TGCGCCAGCAGCACTATGCGGGAGGGCCAGACCGGGGAGCTGTTTTTT. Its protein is CASSTMREGQTGELFF. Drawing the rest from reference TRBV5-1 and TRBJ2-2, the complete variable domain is KAGVTQTPRYLIKTRGQQVTLSCSPISGHRSVSWYQQTPGQGLQFLFEYFSETQRNKGNFPGRFSGRQFSNSRSEMNVSTLELGDSALYLCASSTMREGQTGELFFGEGSRLTVL.

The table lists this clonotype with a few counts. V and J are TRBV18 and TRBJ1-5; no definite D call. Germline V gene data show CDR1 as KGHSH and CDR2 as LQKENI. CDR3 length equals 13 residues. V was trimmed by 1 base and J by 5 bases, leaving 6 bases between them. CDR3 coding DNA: TGTGCCAGCTCACCACAGGGAGATCAGCCCCAGCATTTT. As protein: CASSPQGDQPQHF.

The CDR3 DNA reads TGTGCCTCGGACGGCGGGAGGGTCGGCGGGGAGCTGTTTTTT. Amino acid sequence: CASDGGRVGGELFF. The chain combines TRBV30 with TRBJ2-2; 9 bases agree with TRBD2. Germline CDR1 is GTSNPN and CDR2 is SVGIG (reference sequence). The CDR3 has 14 amino acids. The V gene end was trimmed by 7 bases and the J gene end by 7 bases; junction bases not matched to a gene: 10.